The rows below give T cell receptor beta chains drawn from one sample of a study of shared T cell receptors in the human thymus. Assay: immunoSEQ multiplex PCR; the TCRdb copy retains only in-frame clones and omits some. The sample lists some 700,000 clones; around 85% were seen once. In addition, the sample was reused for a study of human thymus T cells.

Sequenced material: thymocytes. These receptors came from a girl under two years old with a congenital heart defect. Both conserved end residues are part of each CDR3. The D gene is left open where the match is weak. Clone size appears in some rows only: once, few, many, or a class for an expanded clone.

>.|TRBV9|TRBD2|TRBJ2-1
TGTGCCAGCAGCGGGGACGGGGGGGCATGGAATGAGCAGTTCTTC
CASSGDGGAWNEQFF
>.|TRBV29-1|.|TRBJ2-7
TGCAGCGTTCGTCCAGGGGAATCCTACGAGCAGTACTTC
CSVRPGESYEQYF
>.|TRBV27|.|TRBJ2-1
TGTGCCAGCAGTTTAGGCCGTCTGGCGGGTTCCTACAATGAGCAGTTCTTC
CASSLGRLAGSYNEQFF
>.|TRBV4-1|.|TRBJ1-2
TGCGCCAGCAGCCAAGTGGGAGGGGAAACCTATGGCTACACCTTC
CASSQVGGETYGYTF
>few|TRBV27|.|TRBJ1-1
TGTGCCAGCAGTTTATCGAGGGCCACTGAAGCTTTCTTT
CASSLSRATEAFF
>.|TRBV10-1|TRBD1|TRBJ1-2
TGCGCCAGCAGTGAGGATGACAGGGGACCAGGAGGCTACACCTTC
CASSEDDRGPGGYTF
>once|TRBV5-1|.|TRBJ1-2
TGCGCCAGCAGCTTGGAAGGGGACTATGGCTACACCTTC
CASSLEGDYGYTF
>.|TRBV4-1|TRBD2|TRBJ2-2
TGCGCCAGCAGCCAAGGTGCCATTGGCGGGGGGTCGAACACCGGGGAGCTGTTTTTT
CASSQGAIGGGSNTGELFF
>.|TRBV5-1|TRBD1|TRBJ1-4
TGCGCCAGCAGCTCCCAAAGCCCACCGGACAGGAATAATGAAAAACTGTTTTTT
CASSSQSPPDRNNEKLFF
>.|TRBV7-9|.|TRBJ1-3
TGTGCCAGCAGCTTAGCCCGCTCGACAGACGTCTTATGGAACACCATATATTTT
CASSLARSTDVLWNTIYF
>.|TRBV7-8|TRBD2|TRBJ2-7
TGTGCCAGCAGCTTAGGCGCCCCTAGCGGGGGGGCCGGGTACGAGCAGTACTTC
CASSLGAPSGGAGYEQYF
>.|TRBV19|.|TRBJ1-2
TGTGCCAGTAGTATAACCCGAACTTCAGGGGTCTATGGCTACACCTTC
CASSITRTSGVYGYTF
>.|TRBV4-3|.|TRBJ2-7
TGCGCCAGCAGCCAAATAGGCCGTGAGGGAGTTTCCTACGAGCAGTACTTC
CASSQIGREGVSYEQYF
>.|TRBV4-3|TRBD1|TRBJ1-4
TGCGCCAGCAGCCAAGGGTCCCCTGGACAGGTCAATGAAAAACTGTTTTTT
CASSQGSPGQVNEKLFF
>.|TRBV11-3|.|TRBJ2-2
TGTGCCAGCAGCTTAGATAGCACCGGGGAGCTGTTTTTT
CASSLDSTGELFF
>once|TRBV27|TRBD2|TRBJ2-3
TGTGCCAGCAGTTTGGCGGGGGGCACAGATACGCAGTATTTT
CASSLAGGTDTQYF
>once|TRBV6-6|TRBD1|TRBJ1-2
TGTGCCAGCAGCACACCGGACAGGAGCTATGGCTACACCTTC
CASSTPDRSYGYTF
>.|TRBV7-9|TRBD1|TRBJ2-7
TGTGCCAGCAGTCAGGGACAGGTACGGGAGCAGTACTTC
CASSQGQVREQYF
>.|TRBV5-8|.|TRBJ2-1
TGTGCCAGCAGGATAGAAAGTTTCTCCCTCCCGGGTGAGCAGTTCTTC
CASRIESFSLPGEQFF
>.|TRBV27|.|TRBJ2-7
TGTGCCAGCAGTTTAGGAGACGAGCAGTACTTC
CASSLGDEQYF
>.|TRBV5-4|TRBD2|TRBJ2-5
TGTGCCAGCAGCTTGCGGCCCCTAGCGGGGGGGCCATTTGTAGAGACCCAGTACTTC
CASSLRPLAGGPFVETQYF
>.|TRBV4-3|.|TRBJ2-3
TGCGCCAGCAGCCAAACGACACAGGGTTTGAGCACAGATACGCAGTATTTT
CASSQTTQGLSTDTQYF
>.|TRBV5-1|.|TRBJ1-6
TGCGCCACCCGTCCCAACGACCCGGGACAAGGAGATTCACCCCTCCACTTT
CATRPNDPGQGDSPLHF
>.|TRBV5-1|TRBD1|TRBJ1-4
TGCGCCAGCAGCTCCCCAGGGACAGCCGTCGGTGAAAAACTGTTTTTT
CASSSPGTAVGEKLFF
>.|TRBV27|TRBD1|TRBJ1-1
TGTGCCAGCAGTCTTCGACAGGGGGGGGGAGGTGAAGCTTTCTTT
CASSLRQGGGGEAFF
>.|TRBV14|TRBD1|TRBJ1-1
TGTGCCAGCAGCCTCTACAGGGGGGTTAACACTGAAGCTTTCTTT
CASSLYRGVNTEAFF
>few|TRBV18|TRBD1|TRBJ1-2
TGTGCCAGCTCACCACCGGGACAGGGGGACTATGGCTACACCTTC
CASSPPGQGDYGYTF
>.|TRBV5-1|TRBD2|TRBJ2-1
TGCGCCTCCCGGACTAGCGGGATCTCCTACAATGAGCAGTTCTTC
CASRTSGISYNEQFF
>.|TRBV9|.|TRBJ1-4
TGTGCCAGCAGCGCCGGGGGGACAACTAATGAAAAACTGTTTTTT
CASSAGGTTNEKLFF
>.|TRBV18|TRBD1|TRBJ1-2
TGTGCCAGCTCACCAACTATCGAGGGACAGGGAGATGTTGCTAACTATGGCTACACCTTC
CASSPTIEGQGDVANYGYTF
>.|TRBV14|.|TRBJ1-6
TGTGCCAGCAGCCTAATACAGGGTATTTCACCCCTCCACTTT
CASSLIQGISPLHF
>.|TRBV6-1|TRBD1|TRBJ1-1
TGTGCCAGCATTCGGACAGGGGCCACTGAAGCTTTCTTT
CASIRTGATEAFF
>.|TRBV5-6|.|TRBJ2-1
TGTGCCAGCAGCGGCGGGACAGTCCATGAGCAGTTCTTC
CASSGGTVHEQFF
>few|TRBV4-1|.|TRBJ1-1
TGCGCCAGCAGCCAAGATTCGGCTGAGGCGCGAGGCACTGAAGCTTTCTTT
CASSQDSAEARGTEAFF
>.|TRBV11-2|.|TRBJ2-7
TGTGCCAGCAGCTTGGACAGCACATTGAACTACGAGCAGTACTTC
CASSLDSTLNYEQYF
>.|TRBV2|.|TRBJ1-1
TGTGCCAGCTTGAAGGAGATGAACACTGAAGCTTTCTTT
CASLKEMNTEAFF
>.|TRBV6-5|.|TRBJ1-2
TGTGCCAGCAGTTACTCGAGGGCACGGGACTATGGCTACACCTTC
CASSYSRARDYGYTF
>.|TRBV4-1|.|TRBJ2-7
TGCGCCAGCAGCCAAGATCGCCCAGGGCACTACGAGCAGTACTTC
CASSQDRPGHYEQYF
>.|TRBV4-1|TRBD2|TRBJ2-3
TGCGCCAGCAGCCACAGACTAGCCTGCACAGATACGCAGTATTTT
CASSHRLACTDTQYF
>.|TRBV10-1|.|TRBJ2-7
TGCGCCAGGATCAGGGCCGACTCCTACGAGCAGTACTTC
CARIRADSYEQYF
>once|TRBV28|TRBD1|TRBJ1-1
TGTGCCAGCAGGATACTCAGGGGGGCCCTGGGGACGAACACTGAAGCTTTCTTT
CASRILRGALGTNTEAFF
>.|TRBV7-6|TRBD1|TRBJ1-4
TGTGCCAGCAGTGCCAGCCTAGGGGGCGCCCCGGCCCCCCGGGAAAAACTGTTTTTT
CASSASLGGAPAPREKLFF
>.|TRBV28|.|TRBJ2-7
TGTGCCAGCAGTTTGTTACAAGAAAACCGCTACGAGCAGTACTTC
CASSLLQENRYEQYF
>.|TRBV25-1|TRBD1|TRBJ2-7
TGTGCCAGCATTCCAGGCTCGGGACAGAACTACTACGAGCAGTACTTC
CASIPGSGQNYYEQYF
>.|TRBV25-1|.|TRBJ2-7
TGTGCCAGCAGTTTTCTATACGAGCAGTACTTC
CASSFLYEQYF
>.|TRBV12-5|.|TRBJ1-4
TGTGCTAGTGGTTCCACTAAGGGGTCGGTTAATGAAAAACTGTTTTTT
CASGSTKGSVNEKLFF
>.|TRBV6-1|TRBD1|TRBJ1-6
TGTGCCAGCAGAGACAGGGACCTGGGGTATTCACCCCTCCACTTT
CASRDRDLGYSPLHF
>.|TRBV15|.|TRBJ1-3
TGTGCCACCAGGGGCAAGAGCAACACCATATATTTT
CATRGKSNTIYF
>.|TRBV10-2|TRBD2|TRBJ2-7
TGCGCCAGCAGTGGGGGTAGTAGCGGGTACGAGCAGTACTTC
CASSGGSSGYEQYF
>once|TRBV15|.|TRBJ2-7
TGTGCCACCAGCAGAGAGCAGACTGCTAGCTCCTACGAGCAGTACTTC
CATSREQTASSYEQYF
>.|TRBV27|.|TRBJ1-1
TGTGCCAGCAGTTTATCGCAGGCTGAAGCTTTCTTT
CASSLSQAEAFF
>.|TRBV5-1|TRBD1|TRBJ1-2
TGCGCCAGCAGCTTGGATGAAGGGGGCAAGGATGGCTACACCTTC
CASSLDEGGKDGYTF